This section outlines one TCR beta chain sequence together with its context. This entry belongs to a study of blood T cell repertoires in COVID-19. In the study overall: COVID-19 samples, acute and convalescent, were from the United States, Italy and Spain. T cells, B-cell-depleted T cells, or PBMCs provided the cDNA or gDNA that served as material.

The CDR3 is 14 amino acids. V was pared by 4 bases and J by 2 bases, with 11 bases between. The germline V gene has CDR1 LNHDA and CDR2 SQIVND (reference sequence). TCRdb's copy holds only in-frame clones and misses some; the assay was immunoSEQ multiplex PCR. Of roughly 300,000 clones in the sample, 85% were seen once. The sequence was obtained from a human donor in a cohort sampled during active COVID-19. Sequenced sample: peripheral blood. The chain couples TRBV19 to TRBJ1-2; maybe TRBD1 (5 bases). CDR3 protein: CASSKNDRNYGYTF. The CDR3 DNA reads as TGTGCCAGTAGTAAAAACGACAGAAACTATGGCTACACCTTC.